The 26 T cell receptor beta chains in this list originate from one sample, sequenced in a study of T cell responses to AZD1222 COVID-19 vaccine. Profiling relied on immunoSEQ multiplex PCR, and the TCRdb table lists in-frame clones only, not all of them. The sample has fewer than 200,000 clones; approximately 94% are singletons. The specimen was peripheral blood, collected 28 days after the second AZD1222 dose. These receptor sequences come from an adult who received the AZD1222 COVID-19 vaccine.

This clone has a single count. The rearrangement uses TRBV12-3 or TRBV12-4 and TRBJ1-3; D remains ambiguous. The CDR3 runs to 11 residues. V was cut by 11 bases and J by 3 bases, with 8 bases left in between. This CDR3 reads CAERFGNTIYF. CDR3 DNA: TGTGCCGAACGCTTTGGAAACACCATATATTTT.

Note on this clone: At the DNA level, this CDR3 is encoded by other sequences in the same sample as well. V gene TRBV27 combines with J gene TRBJ1-1; D gene unclear. The germline V and J ends were trimmed by 3 bases and 0 bases, with 5 bases remaining between them. Germline CDR1 and CDR2: MNHEY and SMNVEV (reference sequence). The CDR3 loop spans 13 amino acids. CDR3 coding DNA: TGTGCCAGCAGTTTCCAAGTGAACACTGAAGCTTTCTTT. It encodes CASSFQVNTEAFF.

The chain recombines TRBV28 with TRBJ1-1, with D unclear. Germline V gene sequence: CDR1 MDHEN, CDR2 SYDVKM. The length of the CDR3 is 14 residues. V gave up 5 bases and J gave up 6 bases, with 16 bases separating them. The CDR3 DNA reads as TGTGCCAGCAGTCCTGACCTCGACTCCCCTGAAGCTTTCTTT. It specifies CASSPDLDSPEAFF.

The V call is TRBV2, the J call TRBJ2-1; the match to TRBD1 covers 8 bases. Germline CDR1 is SNHLY and CDR2 is FYNNEI. The CDR3 is 13 residues long. The trim removed 5 bases at V and 7 bases at J, leaving 4 bases unmatched. CDR3: CASSWTGSNEQFF. As DNA, the CDR3 is TGTGCCAGCAGTTGGACAGGGTCGAATGAGCAGTTCTTC.

This clone was detected once. The J gene is TRBJ2-7, the V gene TRBV6-5; D perhaps matches TRBD2 (6 bases). The germline gives CDR1 MNHEY, CDR2 SVGAGI. The ends were cut back, 8 bases at V and 5 bases at J, with 10 bases in the middle. This CDR3 is built from 11 residues. The CDR3 sequence is CASRRRDEQYF. The CDR3 coding sequence is TGTGCCAGCCGCAGGAGGGACGAGCAGTACTTC.

The chain uses TRBV13 and TRBJ1-1; perhaps TRBD1 as D (5 bases). V shed 4 bases and J shed 2 bases, with 14 bases lying between them. The CDR3 runs to 15 residues. Germline V lookup: CDR1 PRHDT, CDR2 FYEKMQ (reference sequence). As DNA, the CDR3 is TGTGCCAGCAGCTCCCGCGGGGGAGGAAACACTGAAGCTTTCTTT. Amino acids: CASSSRGGGNTEAFF.

This chain joins TRBV4-3 and TRBJ2-1; D might be TRBD2 (7 bases). Germline CDR1 and CDR2: LGHNA and YSLEER. This CDR3 spans 17 amino acids. The ends were cut back, 0 bases at V and 3 bases at J, with 15 bases in the middle. This CDR3 is CASSQDFPGGLYNEQFF. CDR3 in DNA: TGCGCCAGCAGCCAAGATTTTCCGGGGGGCCTCTACAATGAGCAGTTCTTC.

The count of this clone is one. The CDR3 loop is CASRPNGLIGNTIYF. In DNA form, the CDR3 reads TGTGCCAGCAGGCCCAACGGACTAATAGGAAACACCATATATTTT. This rearrangement joins TRBV28 to TRBJ1-3; D call uncertain. Germline loops: CDR1 MDHEN, CDR2 SYDVKM. The CDR3 has 15 amino acids. Trimming shortened V by 6 bases and J by 4 bases, and 16 bases separated the two germline ends.

This clone is a singleton in its sample. The chain employs TRBV13 and TRBJ1-1; a possible D gene is TRBD1 (5 bases). The ends were cut back, 6 bases at V and 5 bases at J, with 16 bases in the middle. This CDR3 spans 14 amino acids. Germline V gene data show CDR1 as PRHDT and CDR2 as FYEKMQ (reference sequence). This chain's CDR3 is CASSSFGARTEAFF. The CDR3 nucleotides read TGTGCCAGCAGTAGTTTCGGGGCTCGGACTGAAGCTTTCTTT.

The chain links TRBV19 to TRBJ1-4, with D possibly TRBD1 on 5 matching bases. CDR3 size: 13 residues. Germline CDR1 LNHDA, CDR2 SQIVND (reference sequence). V was pared by 5 bases and J by 5 bases, with 9 bases between. CDR3 nucleotides: TGTGCCAGTAGTGCGGGACGGAATGAAAAACTGTTTTTT. This sequence encodes CASSAGRNEKLFF.

The V call is TRBV5-1, the J call TRBJ1-2; 8 bases line up with TRBD1. The germline V gene has CDR1 SGHRS and CDR2 YFSETQ. The ends lost 0 bases at V and 4 bases at J; junction bases unmatched: 5. This CDR3 has 15 residues. The CDR3 nucleotides are TGCGCCAGCAGCTTGGGGGACAGGACGATCTATGGCTACACCTTC. Encoded protein: CASSLGDRTIYGYTF.

This clone was seen a single time. The rearrangement links TRBV5-8 to TRBJ2-7; no definite D call. The CDR3 runs to 13 residues. Germline V gives CDR1 SGHTS, CDR2 YDEGEE. V was pared by 2 bases and J by 6 bases, with 12 bases between. This CDR3 reads CASSFGLGSEQYF. Here the CDR3 DNA reads TGTGCCAGCAGCTTCGGCCTCGGCAGCGAGCAGTACTTC.

This clone was counted once. The chain recombines TRBV7-8 with TRBJ1-2, with 8 bases that match TRBD1. The junction had 9 bases not matched to a gene; V was cut back by 0 bases and J by 6 bases. Germline lookup yields CDR1 SGHVS and CDR2 FQNEAQ. The CDR3 loop spans 16 amino acids. CDR3 sequence (DNA): TGTGCCAGCAGCTTAGCAGAAGGACAGGGAAGGGATGGCTACACCTTC. Translation gives CASSLAEGQGRDGYTF. The full variable domain, in which reference TRBV7-8 and TRBJ1-2 provide the parts outside the CDR3, is GAGVSQSPRYKVAKRGQDVALRCDPISGHVSLFWYQQALGQGPEFLTYFQNEAQLDKSGLPSDRFFAERPEGSVSTLKIQRTQQEDSAVYLCASSLAEGQGRDGYTFGSGTRLTVV.

The V gene is TRBV28, the J gene TRBJ2-3; the D is unclear. Looked up from germline, CDR1 is MDHEN and CDR2 is SYDVKM. The length of the CDR3 is 15 residues. Trimming pared 6 bases from V and 0 bases from J, leaving 13 bases between. CDR3 residues: CASSLRGRSTDTQYF. CDR3 in DNA: TGTGCCAGCAGCCTTAGAGGACGGAGCACAGATACGCAGTATTTT.

The table lists this clone with a count of one. V gene TRBV7-2 combines with J gene TRBJ1-2; 7 nucleotides line up with TRBD1. The V gene end was trimmed by 3 bases and the J gene end by 0 bases; junction bases not matched to a gene: 7. Per germline, CDR1 SGHTA and CDR2 FQGNSA. This CDR3 has 16 residues. CDR3 coding DNA: TGTGCCAGCAGCTTGGCAGGGGGTTTTACTAACTATGGCTACACCTTC. Residues: CASSLAGGFTNYGYTF.

V usage is TRBV6-5 and J usage is TRBJ1-2, with a possible D match to TRBD1 (5 bases). V lost 6 bases and J lost 4, with 15 bases in between. The CDR3 has 14 residues. The germline V gene encodes CDR1 MNHEY and CDR2 SVGAGI. The CDR3 loop reads CASRKRGPGYGYTF. The CDR3 region has the DNA TGTGCCAGCAGGAAGAGGGGTCCGGGCTATGGCTACACCTTC.

CDR3 nucleotides: TGTGCCAGCAGCTTGGTTTCGGGGGTTCAGCCCCAGCATTTT. Its protein is CASSLVSGVQPQHF. J is TRBJ1-5 and V is TRBV5-5, with a weak D call TRBD1 (5 bases). Germline loops: CDR1 SGHKS, CDR2 YYEKEE (reference sequence). V was shortened by 0 bases and J by 6 bases, with 10 bases between the two germline ends. This CDR3 is 14 amino acids long.

This chain joins TRBV12-5 and TRBJ2-1; D may be TRBD1 (7 bases). V dropped 4 bases and J dropped 2 bases, with 18 bases sitting between them. The germline V gene has CDR1 LGHNT and CDR2 FRNRAP. The CDR3 contains 17 residues. The CDR3 nucleotides are TGTGCTAGTGGTTCAGGGGGATCCGGGGGCGCCTACAATGAGCAGTTCTTC. Its translation: CASGSGGSGGAYNEQFF.

The chain recombines TRBV3-1 (or the pseudogene TRBV3-2) with TRBJ2-5; the D gene could be TRBD1 or TRBD2 (6 bases each). The V end was cut by 6 bases, the J end by 4 bases, with 12 bases between. CDR1 is LGHDT and CDR2 is YNNKEL in the germline V gene (reference sequence). There are 13 residues in the CDR3. The CDR3 region has the DNA TGTGCCAGCAGTTGGGGGGCCTTAGAGACCCAGTACTTC. This codes for CASSWGALETQYF.

V gene TRBV5-1 combines with J gene TRBJ1-1, with D perhaps matching TRBD1 (5 bases). V was clipped by 0 bases and J by 13 bases, with 19 bases between them. CDR3 size: 14 residues. CDR1 is SGHRS and CDR2 is YFSETQ in the germline V gene. The CDR3, as DNA: TGCGCCAGCAGCTTGGCCTGGGCAGGGACGAATGTTTTCTTT. This translates into CASSLAWAGTNVFF.

The CDR3 loop is CASSMGSPLHF. Here the CDR3 DNA reads TGTGCCAGTAGTATGGGTTCACCCCTCCACTTT. The chain uses TRBV19 and TRBJ1-6; D is uncertain. V was cut by 3 bases and J by 9 bases, with 3 bases left in between. The CDR3 contains 11 residues. CDR1 LNHDA and CDR2 SQIVND come from the germline V gene (reference sequence).

This sequence joins TRBV3-1 (or the pseudogene TRBV3-2) and TRBJ2-7, with D possibly being TRBD1 (7 bases). The V end was cut by 0 bases, the J end by 3 bases, with 12 bases between. This CDR3 has 15 amino acids. Germline CDR1 and CDR2: LGHDT and YNNKEL (reference sequence). The CDR3 loop is CASSQEGGDSYEQYF. The CDR3, as DNA: TGTGCCAGCAGCCAAGAAGGAGGGGACAGCTACGAGCAGTACTTC.

The rearrangement joins TRBV19 to TRBJ2-1; D not resolved. Per the germline V gene, CDR1 is LNHDA and CDR2 is SQIVND (reference sequence). V was pared by 3 bases and J by 10 bases, with 13 bases between. This CDR3 comprises 13 residues. This chain's CDR3 is CASSIANLNEQFF. The CDR3 bases are TGTGCCAGTAGTATTGCCAACCTGAACGAGCAGTTCTTC.

The V gene is TRBV5-1, the J gene TRBJ2-3, with D possibly TRBD1 on 5 matching bases. The V and J ends lost 0 bases and 5 bases respectively, with 10 bases between them. The CDR3 consists of 14 residues. From germline, CDR1 is SGHRS and CDR2 YFSETQ. CDR3 bases: TGCGCCAGCAGCTTGGCAGGGAAGGAAGATACGCAGTATTTT. Protein product: CASSLAGKEDTQYF.

This sequence joins TRBV6-6 and TRBJ1-5, with TRBD1 as a possible D gene (5 bases). The CDR3 runs 14 residues. V lost 7 bases and J lost 2, with 12 bases in between. Germline loops: CDR1 MNHNY, CDR2 SVGAGI (reference sequence). In DNA, the CDR3 is TGTGCCAGCATCGAGGGAGGGGGCAATCAGCCCCAGCATTTT. Translation: CASIEGGGNQPQHF.

The chain joins TRBV11-1 to TRBJ2-7, with TRBD1 identical over 10 bases. The germline V gene has CDR1 SGHAT and CDR2 FQDESV (reference sequence). Trimming cost V 1 base and J 6 bases; bases outside gene matches: 6. CDR3 size: 15 residues. DNA of the CDR3: TGTGCCAGCAGCTTAGGGGACAGGGGAACCTCCGAGCAGTACTTC. This sequence encodes CASSLGDRGTSEQYF.